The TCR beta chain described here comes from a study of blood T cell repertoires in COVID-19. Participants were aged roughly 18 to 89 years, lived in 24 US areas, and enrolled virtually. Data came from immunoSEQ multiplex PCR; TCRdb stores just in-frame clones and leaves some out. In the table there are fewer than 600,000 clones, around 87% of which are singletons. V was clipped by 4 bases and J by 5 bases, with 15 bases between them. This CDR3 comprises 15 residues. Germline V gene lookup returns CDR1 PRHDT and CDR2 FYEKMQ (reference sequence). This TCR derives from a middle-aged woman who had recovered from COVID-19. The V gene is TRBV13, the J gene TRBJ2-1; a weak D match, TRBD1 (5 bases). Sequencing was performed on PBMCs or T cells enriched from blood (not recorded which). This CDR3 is CASSSSGLGHNEQFF. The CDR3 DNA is TGTGCCAGCAGCTCATCCGGCCTGGGGCACAATGAGCAGTTCTTC.